This T cell receptor (beta chain) comes out of a study of blood T cell repertoires in COVID-19. Generated by immunoSEQ multiplex PCR, the TCRdb table keeps only in-frame clones and is missing some. This table holds fewer than 500,000 clones, around nine tenths found once. The trim removed 6 bases at V and 5 bases at J, leaving 7 bases unmatched. Germline assignment: CDR1 KGHSH and CDR2 LQKENI. The CDR3 consists of 15 residues. The sequencing sample was made of peripheral blood. The receptor comes from a woman younger than 45 with acute or convalescent COVID-19. This chain uses TRBV18 with TRBJ2-5; 12 bases align to TRBD2. CDR3 sequence: CASSATSGGWETQYF. DNA for the CDR3: TGTGCCAGCTCGGCGACTAGCGGGGGTTGGGAGACCCAGTACTTC.